The 29 T cell receptor beta chains below were found in one sample sequenced in a study of T cells in Graves' hyperthyroidism and ophthalmopathy. There were TCR beta CDR3 regions amplified from RNA transcripts. In the first-round RT-PCR of the TCR CDR3, the HTBI primer set was used. MiXCR was run by TCRdb on the multiplex PCR reads, yielding one entry per CDR3 protein. The sample comprises some 360,000 distinct CDR3 sequences, about a sixth of which are singletons, and about 14% rests with the top ten. Sequences were obtained from blood. These receptors were collected from a middle-aged woman with Graves' ophthalmopathy.

The CDR3 DNA sequence: TGTGCCAGCAGGACCGGGACAGGGAATAACTATGGCTACACCTTC. As protein: CASRTGTGNNYGYTF. The chain recombines TRBV6-1 with TRBJ1-2; 9 bases align to TRBD1. V lost 6 bases to trimming and J lost 1 base; unmatched junction nucleotides: 6. The length of the CDR3 is 15 residues. The germline gives CDR1 MNHNS, CDR2 SASEGT.

The sample holds many counts of this clonotype. The J gene is TRBJ1-6, the V gene TRBV12-3 or TRBV12-4, with D uncertain. Trimming removed 2 bases from V and 4 bases from J, with 6 bases in between. This CDR3 is built from 14 residues. This chain's CDR3 is CASSLSPYNSPLHF. The CDR3 nucleotides are TGTGCCAGCAGTTTATCTCCATATAATTCACCCCTCCACTTT.

This clonotype was observed many times. A much larger clone is a single base away; this may be a read error. CDR3 loop: CASSSRGFGGYTF. DNA for the CDR3: TGTGCCAGCAGTTCGCGGGGGTTTGGTGGCTACACCTTC. The chain combines TRBV6-5 with TRBJ1-2; D possibly corresponds to TRBD1 (5 bases). Germline V gene data show CDR1 as MNHEY and CDR2 as SVGAGI. The CDR3 is made up of 13 amino acids. V was clipped by 4 bases and J by 7 bases, with 13 bases between them.

V is TRBV12-3 or TRBV12-4 and J is TRBJ2-7, with 10 bases lining up with TRBD2. The CDR3 has 18 amino acids. V gave up 5 bases and J gave up 2 bases; unmatched junction bases: 15. The CDR3 sequence: CASSATNTRLAGTYEQYF. DNA of the CDR3: TGTGCCAGCAGTGCCACCAATACCAGACTAGCGGGCACCTACGAGCAGTACTTC.

The sample holds many counts of this clonotype. The chain has TRBV18 and TRBJ1-1; 10 bases fit TRBD1. Losses at the gene ends were 5 bases for V and 3 bases for J; bases not matched to a gene: 6. The germline V gene encodes CDR1 KGHSH and CDR2 LQKENI. The CDR3 contains 15 residues. CDR3 in amino acids: CASSFSGTGDTEAFF. The CDR3 DNA reads TGTGCCAGCTCATTTTCCGGGACAGGGGACACTGAAGCTTTCTTT.

This clonotype was found many times. The gene calls are TRBV2 and TRBJ2-7; 10 nucleotides align to TRBD2. Germline V gene lookup returns CDR1 SNHLY and CDR2 FYNNEI. V shed 4 bases, J shed 0 bases, and the junction held 9 bases outside the gene matches. The CDR3 covers 17 residues. The CDR3 reads CASSAPGVAGGSYEQYF. CDR3 sequence (DNA): TGTGCCAGCAGTGCTCCCGGGGTAGCGGGAGGCTCCTACGAGCAGTACTTC.

V gene TRBV28 combines with J gene TRBJ2-7; 9 bases map to TRBD1. From germline, CDR1 is MDHEN and CDR2 SYDVKM. After removal of 4 bases from V and 1 base from J, the junction contained 5 bases not matched to a gene. The CDR3 contains 15 residues. CDR3 sequence: CASSSRTGVSYEQYF. DNA of the CDR3: TGTGCCAGCAGTTCTCGGACAGGGGTTTCCTACGAGCAGTACTTC.

This clonotype showed up many times. The chain employs TRBV6-5 and TRBJ1-2; 7 bases line up with TRBD1. Germline V gene lookup returns CDR1 MNHEY and CDR2 SVGAGI. The V gene end was trimmed by 5 bases and the J gene end by 6 bases; junction bases not matched to a gene: 3. The CDR3 runs to 12 residues. The CDR3 loop is CASSRQGNGYTF. CDR3 DNA sequence: TGTGCCAGCAGTCGACAGGGAAATGGCTACACCTTC.

This clonotype has a count of ten or more. This chain's CDR3 is CASSLDSERNQPQHF. As DNA, the CDR3 is TGTGCCAGTAGCCTCGACAGCGAACGCAATCAGCCCCAGCATTTT. The chain carries TRBV19 and TRBJ1-5; a possible D gene is TRBD1 (5 bases). V was clipped by 6 bases and J by 2 bases, with 14 bases between them. The CDR3 has 15 residues. Germline CDR1 LNHDA, CDR2 SQIVND (reference sequence).

This clonotype was seen ten or more times. V and J are TRBV18 and TRBJ1-1; D gene uncertain. Germline lookup yields CDR1 KGHSH and CDR2 LQKENI. Trimming pared 2 bases from V and 3 bases from J, leaving 4 bases between. The CDR3 runs 12 residues. The CDR3 region is CASSPTHTEAFF. The CDR3 DNA sequence: TGTGCCAGCTCACCAACACACACTGAAGCTTTCTTT.

This clonotype was picked up many times. V and J are TRBV28 and TRBJ2-5; 10 nucleotides align to TRBD2. Trimming took 5 bases from V and 5 from J; bases not matched to a gene: 11. Germline V gene sequence: CDR1 MDHEN, CDR2 SYDVKM. The CDR3 extends over 16 amino acids. The DNA for the CDR3 is TGTGCCAGCAGTCTGACTAGCGGGTTGTCTTCGGAGACCCAGTACTTC. Amino acid sequence: CASSLTSGLSSETQYF.

Points on this clonotype: A read error may explain this, as a much larger clone is one base away. The chain couples TRBV11-2 to TRBJ2-5; 8 bases agree with TRBD2. Germline V lookup: CDR1 SGHAT, CDR2 FQNNGV. This CDR3 comprises 16 residues. CDR3 coding DNA: TGTGCCAGCAGCCCCACCTCGGCGGGAGGAGGGGAGACCCCGTACTTC. This codes for CASSPTSAGGGETPYF.

This clonotype was observed at least ten times. The chain employs TRBV6-5 and TRBJ1-1; the D is unclear. With 1 base removed from V and 0 bases from J, the gap between germline ends came to 9 bases. Germline V lookup: CDR1 MNHEY, CDR2 SVGAGI. There are 15 residues in the CDR3. The CDR3 nucleotides are TGTGCCAGCAGTTACTTGGAGAGACTGAACACTGAAGCTTTCTTT. This codes for CASSYLERLNTEAFF.

This clonotype appeared many times. The J gene is TRBJ1-5, the V gene TRBV15, with TRBD1 matching 8 bases. V lost 5 bases and J lost 2; bases outside the gene matches: 5. The CDR3 extends over 15 amino acids. Germline V gene sequence: CDR1 LNHNV, CDR2 YYDKDF (reference sequence). The CDR3 sequence is CATSYDRGGNQPQHF. DNA of the CDR3: TGTGCCACCAGCTACGACAGGGGAGGCAATCAGCCCCAGCATTTT.

This clonotype was detected ten times or more. The genes are TRBV10-3 and TRBJ2-7; 9 positions agree with TRBD1. CDR3 size: 14 residues. V lost 10 bases to trimming and J lost 6 bases; unmatched junction nucleotides: 13. CDR1 is ENHRY, CDR2 SYGVKD, per germline. The CDR3 DNA follows: TGTGCCAGTACGGGACAGGGAGTTGATGGCGAGCAGTACTTC. Translated: CASTGQGVDGEQYF.

This clonotype showed up many times. The V call is TRBV27, the J call TRBJ2-7; tentative D call: TRBD2 (6 bases). The CDR3 runs 15 residues. With 5 bases removed from V and 2 bases from J, the gap between germline ends came to 16 bases. Germline assignment: CDR1 MNHEY and CDR2 SMNVEV (reference sequence). CDR3 sequence reads: CASSERRDIAYEQYF. In DNA, the CDR3 is TGTGCCAGCAGTGAGAGGCGGGATATTGCCTACGAGCAGTACTTC.

This clonotype was observed at least ten times. The chain recombines TRBV20-1 with TRBJ2-5, with 7 bases identical to TRBD2. This CDR3 region has 13 residues. Germline values: CDR1 DFQATT, CDR2 SNEGSKA (reference sequence). V was pared by 6 bases and J by 5 bases, with 9 bases of the junction left unmatched. The CDR3 nucleotides read TGCAGTGCGGGGGGGGGAGGTTCGGAGACCCAGTACTTC. Translated: CSAGGGGSETQYF.

This clonotype came up many times. The rearrangement joins TRBV25-1 to TRBJ2-5, with no clear D. The CDR3 runs 12 residues. In germline, CDR1 is MGHDK, CDR2 SYGVNS. V was shortened by 1 base and J by 7 bases, with 7 bases between the two germline ends. The CDR3 sequence is CASSESTRTQYF. CDR3 DNA sequence: TGTGCCAGCAGTGAATCCACGAGGACCCAGTACTTC. Combining the CDR3 with reference TRBV25-1 and TRBJ2-5 gives the whole variable domain EADIYQTPRYLVIGTGKKITLECSQTMGHDKMYWYQQDPGMELHLIHYSYGVNSTEKGDLSSESTVSRIRTEHFPLTLESARPSHTSQYLCASSESTRTQYFGPGTRLLVL.

This clonotype was seen at least ten times. The chain couples TRBV12-5 to TRBJ1-1, with 9 nucleotides matching TRBD1. CDR1 and CDR2 (germline): LGHNT, FRNRAP. V shed 6 bases, J shed 5 bases, and the junction held 4 bases outside the gene matches. CDR3 length: 13 amino acids. The CDR3 bases are TGTGCTAGTGGCAGGGACAGGGAAACTGAAGCTTTCTTT. Its protein is CASGRDRETEAFF. The full variable domain, with the rest looked up from reference TRBV12-5 and TRBJ1-1, is DARVTQTPRHKVTEMGQEVTMRCQPILGHNTVFWYRQTMMQGLELLAYFRNRAPLDDSGMPKDRFSAEMPDATLATLKIQPSEPRDSAVYFCASGRDRETEAFFGQGTRLTVV.

This clonotype showed up many times. A much larger clone sits a single nucleotide away, making a read error possible. V usage is TRBV30 and J usage is TRBJ2-5; D is unclear. The CDR3 extends over 11 amino acids. V was shortened by 0 bases and J by 5 bases, with 4 bases between the two germline ends. CDR1 and CDR2 from the germline V gene are GTSNPN and SVGIG (reference sequence). The CDR3 reads CAWSVRETQYF. The CDR3 DNA sequence: TGTGCCTGGAGTGTGCGGGAGACCCAGTACTTC.

The J gene is TRBJ2-7, the V gene TRBV12-3 or TRBV12-4; 10 nucleotides align to TRBD2. Losses at the gene ends were 7 bases for V and 1 base for J; bases not matched to a gene: 4. This CDR3 is 14 amino acids long. The CDR3 DNA sequence: TGTGCCAGCACATGGACTAGCGGATCCTACGAGCAGTACTTC. This translates into CASTWTSGSYEQYF.

At least ten counts were recorded for this clonotype. The chain uses TRBV20-1 and TRBJ1-2; no clear D gene. Germline values: CDR1 DFQATT, CDR2 SNEGSKA (reference sequence). This CDR3 spans 10 amino acids. V shed 3 bases and J shed 6 bases, with 5 bases lying between them. CDR3 sequence (DNA): TGCAGTGCTAGTCTGGATGGCTACACCTTC. This encodes CSASLDGYTF.

This clonotype was detected only a few times. J is TRBJ1-1 and V is TRBV3-1, with D unresolved. CDR3 length: 14 amino acids. V was clipped by 0 bases and J by 7 bases, with 12 bases between them. Germline V CDR1 and CDR2: LGHDT, YNNKEL (reference sequence). The CDR3 loop reads CASSQDMRAGEAFF. For the CDR3, the DNA is TGTGCCAGCAGCCAAGATATGCGGGCAGGTGAAGCTTTCTTT.

The chain combines TRBV4-1 with TRBJ1-5, with D perhaps TRBD1 (6 bases). There are 17 residues in the CDR3. Trimming left V 3 bases short and J 3 bases short, with 18 bases between. Germline loops: CDR1 MGHRA, CDR2 YSYEKL. The CDR3 DNA reads TGCGCCAGCAGCCACCCGCCGGGGGCAGGGGACAATCAGCCCCAGCATTTT. Protein: CASSHPPGAGDNQPQHF.

This clonotype was counted at least ten times. The J gene is TRBJ1-2, the V gene TRBV7-8; D possibly corresponds to TRBD1 (5 bases). The V end was cut by 5 bases, the J end by 6 bases, with 13 bases between. This CDR3 region has 13 residues. Germline CDR1 SGHVS, CDR2 FQNEAQ. In nucleotides, the CDR3 is TGTGCCAGCAGCATCGACAGAGAGGATGGCTACACCTTC. Its protein is CASSIDREDGYTF.

This clonotype was found many times. A much larger clone sits a single nucleotide away, making a read error possible. The V gene is TRBV27, the J gene TRBJ1-5; no clear D gene. The CDR3 runs to 13 residues. Germline loops: CDR1 MNHEY, CDR2 SMNVEV (reference sequence). Trimming took off 2 bases at V and 1 base at J, with 3 bases between the two ends. For the CDR3, the DNA is TGTGCCAGCAGTTTAAAAAGCAATCAGCCCCAGCATTTT. This gives the protein CASSLKSNQPQHF.

This chain joins TRBV28 and TRBJ2-2, with D tentatively TRBD2 (6 bases). The V end lost 7 bases, the J end lost 2 bases, and 11 bases lay between the germline ends. Germline CDR1 is MDHEN and CDR2 is SYDVKM. This CDR3 has 14 amino acids. This CDR3 reads CASMASANTGELFF. The CDR3 DNA sequence: TGTGCCAGCATGGCTAGCGCCAACACCGGGGAGCTGTTTTTT.

This clonotype came up many times. This sequence joins TRBV13 and TRBJ2-5, with D tentatively TRBD1 (6 bases). Germline loops: CDR1 PRHDT, CDR2 FYEKMQ (reference sequence). Trimming left V 4 bases short and J 2 bases short, with 11 bases between. The CDR3 loop spans 14 amino acids. The CDR3 DNA reads as TGTGCCAGCAGCTGGGGGCAGCTGCAAGAGACCCAGTACTTC. Residues: CASSWGQLQETQYF. Using reference TRBV13 and TRBJ2-5 for the parts outside the CDR3, the full variable domain is AAGVIQSPRHLIKEKRETATLKCYPIPRHDTVYWYQQGPGQDPQFLISFYEKMQSDKGSIPDRFSAQQFSDYHSELNMSSLELGDSALYFCASSWGQLQETQYFGPGTRLLVL.

In its sample, this clonotype was seen many times. This chain links TRBV2 with TRBJ1-5; D is unresolved. Trimming shortened V by 6 bases and J by 0 bases, and 9 bases separated the two germline ends. CDR3 length: 14 amino acids. Germline loops: CDR1 SNHLY, CDR2 FYNNEI. CDR3 residues: CASSSPYSNQPQHF. In DNA form, the CDR3 reads TGTGCCAGCAGCTCCCCTTATAGCAATCAGCCCCAGCATTTT. Full variable domain (rest looked up from reference TRBV2 and TRBJ1-5): EPEVTQTPSHQVTQMGQEVILRCVPISNHLYFYWYRQILGQKVEFLVSFYNNEISEKSEIFDDQFSVERPDGSNFTLKIRSTKLEDSAMYFCASSSPYSNQPQHFGDGTRLSIL.